Presented here are 22 T cell receptor beta chains from one specimen sequenced in a study of cytomegalovirus exposure and HLA in healthy donors. The PCR had 60 Vbeta and 13 Jbeta primers. Using immunoSEQ multiplex PCR, the repertoire was profiled, and TCRdb retains in-frame clones only, with some absent. The table lists some 180,000 clones, roughly 74% of them singletons. Input material: PBMCs. The receptors derive from a woman younger than 45 in good health and CMV-seronegative.

The V gene is TRBV28, the J gene TRBJ2-2; D is perhaps TRBD1 (5 bases). From germline, CDR1 is MDHEN and CDR2 SYDVKM. The CDR3 length is 15 residues. The V and J ends lost 2 bases and 5 bases respectively, with 12 bases between them. CDR3: CASSLDLGPTGELFF. The CDR3 DNA is TGTGCCAGCAGTTTAGATCTGGGGCCAACCGGGGAGCTGTTTTTT.

This clone was seen a handful of times. The chain has TRBV9 and TRBJ2-3; TRBD1 might be the D (6 bases). Trimming took 4 bases from V and 3 from J, leaving 9 bases between them. This CDR3 spans 13 amino acids. Germline V gives CDR1 SGDLS, CDR2 YYNGEE. The CDR3 sequence: CASSTTGTDTQYF. In DNA form, the CDR3 reads TGTGCCAGCAGCACGACAGGTACAGATACGCAGTATTTT.

This clone was counted a few times. The CDR3 loop reads CASSLARLGISYEQYF. For the CDR3, the DNA is TGTGCCAGCAGCTTAGCGCGACTAGGAATATCTTACGAGCAGTACTTC. V gene TRBV7-9 combines with J gene TRBJ2-7, with D tentatively TRBD2 (6 bases). V was pared by 0 bases and J by 4 bases, with 16 bases between. Germline-derived CDR1 and CDR2 are SEHNR and FQNEAQ (reference sequence). The CDR3 is made up of 16 amino acids.

This chain joins TRBV28 and TRBJ1-5; 8 bases are shared with TRBD1. This CDR3 spans 15 amino acids. The V gene's germline CDR1 is MDHEN and CDR2 SYDVKM. V gave up 3 bases and J gave up 4 bases; unmatched junction bases: 5. CDR3 DNA: TGTGCCAGCAGTTTTCTAGGACAGGGAAATCAGCCCCAGCATTTT. Protein sequence: CASSFLGQGNQPQHF.

The chain links TRBV4-2 to TRBJ2-6, with D perhaps TRBD1 (6 bases). CDR3 length: 17 residues. V was shortened by 1 base and J by 1 base, with 11 bases between the two germline ends. Looked up from germline, CDR1 is LGHNA and CDR2 is YNFKEQ. This CDR3 is CASSQVGTLSGANVLTF. In nucleotides, the CDR3 is TGTGCCAGCAGCCAAGTAGGGACACTATCTGGGGCCAACGTCCTGACTTTC.

This sequence joins TRBV2 and TRBJ1-4; TRBD1 aligns across 8 bases. This CDR3 has 17 residues. Germline V gene sequence: CDR1 SNHLY, CDR2 FYNNEI. Germline trimming cut 7 bases from V and 0 bases from J; bases unmatched to any gene: 10. CDR3 sequence (DNA): TGTGCCAGCAACCGGGACAGGTTAAGTACAACTAATGAAAAACTGTTTTTT. Amino acids: CASNRDRLSTTNEKLFF.

This clone was picked up a small number of times. The chain is built from TRBV9 and TRBJ1-1, with D unresolved. V was trimmed by 0 bases and J by 7 bases, leaving 7 bases between them. Germline V gene data show CDR1 as SGDLS and CDR2 as YYNGEE. This CDR3 comprises 12 residues. In DNA form, the CDR3 reads TGTGCCAGCAGCGTAGTCAACGGTGAAGCTTTCTTT. This encodes CASSVVNGEAFF.

This chain uses TRBV2 with TRBJ1-4; D perhaps matches TRBD1 (5 bases). Germline V CDR1 and CDR2: SNHLY, FYNNEI. The germline V and J ends were trimmed by 5 bases and 5 bases, with 12 bases remaining between them. This CDR3 has 14 amino acids. The CDR3 DNA is TGTGCCAGCAGTAACAGGTTCCAGAATGAAAAACTGTTTTTT. Its translation: CASSNRFQNEKLFF.

V and J are TRBV19 and TRBJ2-1, with 7 bases aligning to TRBD2. Trimming took 0 bases from V and 2 from J; bases not matched to a gene: 4. Germline V gene sequence: CDR1 LNHDA, CDR2 SQIVND (reference sequence). The CDR3 loop spans 16 amino acids. Written as DNA, the CDR3 is TGTGCCAGTAGTATAGATGGGGCGGGGGCCTACAATGAGCAGTTCTTC. This translates into CASSIDGAGAYNEQFF. Looking up the rest from reference TRBV19 and TRBJ2-1 gives the full variable domain: DGGITQSPKYLFRKEGQNVTLSCEQNLNHDAMYWYRQDPGQGLRLIYYSQIVNDFQKGDIAEGYSVSREKKESFPLTVTSAQKNPTAFYLCASSIDGAGAYNEQFFGPGTRLTVL.

The chain carries TRBV5-4 and TRBJ2-1; TRBD1 matches 10 bases. CDR1 and CDR2 from the germline V gene are SGHNT and YYREEE (reference sequence). This CDR3 is 16 amino acids long. J gave up 5 bases and V 0 bases, and 5 bases lay outside the gene matches. The CDR3 spells CASSLGRDRGDNEQFF. CDR3 DNA sequence: TGTGCCAGCAGCTTGGGCCGGGACAGGGGTGACAATGAGCAGTTCTTC.

V is TRBV19 and J is TRBJ1-5; maybe TRBD1 (5 bases). The CDR3 length is 15 residues. CDR1 is LNHDA, CDR2 SQIVND, per germline (reference sequence). V was clipped by 2 bases and J by 2 bases, with 10 bases between them. CDR3 region: CASSIIAGGNQPQHF. In nucleotides, the CDR3 is TGTGCCAGTAGTATAATTGCGGGGGGCAATCAGCCCCAGCATTTT. The full variable domain, its missing parts supplied by reference TRBV19 and TRBJ1-5, is DGGITQSPKYLFRKEGQNVTLSCEQNLNHDAMYWYRQDPGQGLRLIYYSQIVNDFQKGDIAEGYSVSREKKESFPLTVTSAQKNPTAFYLCASSIIAGGNQPQHFGDGTRLSIL.

In its sample, this clone was seen a few times. J is TRBJ2-2 and V is TRBV7-9, with D tentatively TRBD1 (5 bases). Between the trimmed V and J ends, which lost 3 bases and 5 bases, there was a span of 13 bases. Germline CDR1 SEHNR, CDR2 FQNEAQ (reference sequence). The CDR3 length is 15 residues. The CDR3 region is CASSFGRALTGELFF. Written as DNA, the CDR3 is TGTGCCAGCAGCTTCGGCAGGGCCCTTACCGGGGAGCTGTTTTTT. The complete variable domain, with remaining parts taken from reference TRBV7-9 and TRBJ2-2, reads DTGVSQNPRHKITKRGQNVTFRCDPISEHNRLYWYRQTLGQGPEFLTYFQNEAQLEKSRLLSDRFSAERPKGSFSTLEIQRTEQGDSAMYLCASSFGRALTGELFFGEGSRLTVL.

CDR3 nucleotides: TGTGCCAGCAGTGGGCAGGGGGCGGATGGCTACACCTTC. This gives the protein CASSGQGADGYTF. The chain couples TRBV11-2 to TRBJ1-2, with 8 bases fitting TRBD1. V lost 6 bases, J lost 6 bases, and 6 bases stayed unmatched. The length of the CDR3 is 13 residues. The V gene's germline CDR1 is SGHAT and CDR2 FQNNGV.

The chain uses TRBV20-1 and TRBJ2-5, with a tentative D call TRBD2 (5 bases). This CDR3 is 11 amino acids long. Per the germline V gene, CDR1 is DFQATT and CDR2 is SNEGSKA (reference sequence). CDR3 amino acids: CSLLLGETQYF. For the CDR3, the DNA is TGCTCACTCTTACTAGGAGAGACCCAGTACTTC.

The genes are TRBV6-1 and TRBJ2-7; 10 bases are shared with TRBD1. Trimming took 5 bases from V and 6 from J; bases not matched to a gene: 10. This CDR3 is 15 amino acids long. Germline lookup yields CDR1 MNHNS and CDR2 SASEGT. The CDR3 region is CASSWPGQGTGEQYF. DNA for the CDR3: TGTGCCAGCAGTTGGCCGGGACAGGGGACTGGCGAGCAGTACTTC.

This rearrangement joins TRBV27 to TRBJ1-5, with TRBD1 identical over 8 bases. The CDR3 runs to 14 residues. CDR1 MNHEY and CDR2 SMNVEV come from the germline V gene (reference sequence). V was clipped by 6 bases and J by 4 bases; unmatched bases: 5. CDR3 protein: CASSQDRVNQPQHF. Here the CDR3 DNA reads TGTGCCAGCAGCCAGGACAGGGTTAATCAGCCCCAGCATTTT.

This clone was seen once. The chain employs TRBV18 and TRBJ1-1, with TRBD1 matching over 9 bases. The germline V gene encodes CDR1 KGHSH and CDR2 LQKENI. After removal of 4 bases from V and 2 bases from J, the junction contained 8 bases not matched to a gene. This CDR3 contains 16 residues. The CDR3, as DNA: TGTGCCAGCTCACTCCACATGGGACAGGGAAACACTGAAGCTTTCTTT. This sequence encodes CASSLHMGQGNTEAFF.

This chain links TRBV4-1 with TRBJ1-2, with D uncertain. CDR1 is MGHRA and CDR2 is YSYEKL in the germline V gene. V was trimmed by 1 base and J by 4 bases, leaving 16 bases between them. The CDR3 has 16 residues. CDR3 coding DNA: TGCGCCAGCAGCCAAGGCCCGCCGGGAACTGGCTATGGCTACACCTTC. Translating it yields CASSQGPPGTGYGYTF.

The table lists this clone with a few counts. This chain links TRBV10-3 with TRBJ2-7, with TRBD2 matching over 11 bases. The CDR3 is made up of 13 amino acids. The J segment lost 5 bases and the V segment lost 6 bases, leaving 3 bases of the junction unmatched. CDR1 and CDR2 (germline): ENHRY, SYGVKD. The CDR3 reads CAIRSGLADEQYF. In DNA, the CDR3 is TGTGCCATCAGATCGGGACTAGCGGACGAGCAGTACTTC.

The chain is built from TRBV7-3 and TRBJ2-1, with D possibly matching TRBD2 (5 bases). V lost 2 bases to trimming and J lost 8 bases, with 10 bases between them. CDR1 is SGHTA and CDR2 is FQGTGA in the germline V gene. The CDR3 is made up of 13 amino acids. CDR3 DNA: TGTGCCAGCAGCTTAGCAGTCGGGGATGAGCAGTTCTTC. Translating it yields CASSLAVGDEQFF.

Comments on this clone: A junction boundary mismatches the germline segment, possibly from a read error. The chain employs TRBV7-7 and TRBJ2-2; 8 bases are a match to TRBD1. This CDR3 has 15 amino acids. Germline CDR1 SSHAT, CDR2 FNYEAQ (reference sequence). CDR3: CASSPGQGGTGELFF. CDR3 nucleotide sequence: TGTGCTAGCAGCCCAGGACAGGGCGGCACCGGGGAGCTGTTTTTT.

The rearrangement links TRBV19 to TRBJ1-5, with D unclear. Germline-derived CDR1 and CDR2 are LNHDA and SQIVND (reference sequence). The CDR3 covers 13 residues. V was shortened by 6 bases and J by 3 bases, with 9 bases between the two germline ends. CDR3 sequence (DNA): TGTGCCAGTAGCAATCAGGCCAATCAGCCCCAGCATTTT. Translated: CASSNQANQPQHF. Together with reference TRBV19 and TRBJ1-5, the CDR3 gives the full variable domain: DGGITQSPKYLFRKEGQNVTLSCEQNLNHDAMYWYRQDPGQGLRLIYYSQIVNDFQKGDIAEGYSVSREKKESFPLTVTSAQKNPTAFYLCASSNQANQPQHFGDGTRLSIL.